This TCR beta chain was sequenced in a study of OX40 agonist ivuxolimab in advanced cancers. For the wider study: Ivuxolimab was an agonistic, fully human IgG2 monoclonal antibody directed against OX40 (CD134), a costimulatory receptor. Intravenous ivuxolimab was administered to patients every 2 weeks at six dose levels: 0.01, 0.1, 0.3, 1.5, 3 and 10 mg/kg. Of the 50 or so patients in dose escalation, about 20 had hepatocellular carcinoma, approximately 15 had melanoma, 9 had renal cell carcinoma and 9 had head and neck cancer. The dose-escalation cohort was almost 85% male with a mean age of about 58 years, ranging from roughly 20 to 80. Prior anti-PD-1, anti-PD-L1 or anti-CTLA-4 therapy was permitted, and checkpoint inhibitors had been received by approximately 39% of dose-escalation patients. Three dose-escalation patients achieved partial responses, one with hepatocellular carcinoma and two with cutaneous melanoma. The purpose of peripheral TCRbeta sequencing was to test whether ivuxolimab changed TCR sequence diversity and led to clonal T-cell expansion. The paper reports the monotherapy dose-escalation portion (N of about 50 patients) of the phase I ivuxolimab trial. On the study overall, not on this receptor specifically: On average, CD8+ T cells showed more expanded clones than CD4+ T cells after ivuxolimab. Partial responders in the 0.1-3.0 mg/kg groups had among the lowest normalized peripheral clonal expansion, especially among CD8+ T cells. The antigen specificity of the clonally expanded peripheral T cells was not determined. At doses of 0.1 to 3.0 mg/kg, clonal expansion of both CD4+ and CD8+ T cells in blood was seen between baseline and week 6. Low levels of normalized T-cell clonal expansion were also seen in some nonresponding patients.

The CDR3, from cysteine to phenylalanine, totals 13 residues. Only CDR3 DNA remains: 39 bases, in frame from the first base. Via the germline V gene (reference sequence), CDR1 is SSHAT and CDR2 FNYEAQ. Genomic DNA was isolated from the sorted cells so that the TCRbeta CDR3 region could be sequenced. TCRbeta CDR3 regions were sequenced using the immunoSEQ Assay. TCRdb took over this immuneACCESS table, retaining in-frame rearrangements with V and J assigned. Such tables are incomplete; in checked studies, under half of the missing clones stem from an unresolved V gene, and the remainder is unexplained. Counted in this sample were roughly 86,000 clones; about 90% of them appeared once. The ten largest clones take up 0.43% of the sample. With respect to this clone: Its cognate antigen has yet to be identified. One junction end disagrees with the germline gene, perhaps due to a read error.

The trial excluded patients who had a history of autoimmune disease or who were on systemic immunosuppression. Peripheral blood for TCR sequencing was collected from all dose cohorts at baseline, on cycle 4 day 1, and on cycle 7 day 1. The samples were taken from a phase I, first-in-human, multicenter, open-label dose-escalation trial of ivuxolimab. Adults with locally advanced or metastatic melanoma, renal cell carcinoma, hepatocellular carcinoma or head and neck squamous cell carcinoma were enrolled in the trial. Before TCR sequencing, CD4+ T cells and CD8+ T cells were sorted from peripheral blood as separate populations.

The sample consisted of CD4+ or CD8+ T cells sorted from blood, taken in a trial of the OX40 agonist ivuxolimab. The chain uses TRBV7-7 and TRBJ2-5; the D segment cannot be called with confidence. The origin of this receptor is an adult with an advanced solid tumor such as melanoma, head and neck, liver or kidney cancer. The CDR3 protein is CASSLDSSGAQYF. The DNA sequence is as follows: TGTGCTAGCAGCTTAGATTCGTCTGGGGCCCAGTACTTC.